This TCR beta chain originates from a study of T cell responses to AZD1222 COVID-19 vaccine. Whole-study results and caveats: No day 14 peak samples; only post-peak repertoires were characterized.

The CDR3 is 18 amino acids. The germline CDR1 and CDR2 sequences are MGHRA and YSYEKL. Trimming left V 1 base short and J 1 base short, with 16 bases between. Repertoires were generated with immunoSEQ multiplex PCR, while TCRdb's copy carries only in-frame clones and drops some. This sample has 85,000 to 90,000 clones, with 88% found just once. With regard to this clone: What it binds is unknown.

The source was peripheral blood, collected on day 0 of AZD1222 vaccination. The chain joins TRBV4-1 to TRBJ2-2; weak D call: TRBD1 (5 bases). This TCR was recovered from an adult in good health. The CDR3 loop is CASSQVGLDSLNTGELFF. DNA of the CDR3: TGCGCCAGCAGCCAAGTCGGTCTCGACAGCCTGAACACCGGGGAGCTGTTTTTT.